Below, 8 T cell receptor beta chains from the same sample are listed, as sequenced in a study of T cell repertoires in cytomegalovirus infection (dated by TCRdb to 2018 to 2020). Reads for this sample came from an Illumina HiSeq 1500. TCRdb applied fastp at Q25 and MiXCR to the public reads, then kept only in-frame beta chains. One record per CDR3 amino acid sequence lists the most common genes and DNA. The sample contains 510,000 or so distinct CDR3 sequences, 26% of them found a single time. Under 15% of the sample belongs to the ten largest clones. Material for sequencing was PBMCs. The receptors here all came from a human donor in good health (CMV status not recorded). Some clones in this sample may be carry-over from other donors' samples.

This clonotype was observed many times. The chain has TRBV7-2 and TRBJ1-6; 10 bases fit TRBD1. Germline V gives CDR1 SGHTA, CDR2 FQGNSA. This CDR3 contains 17 residues. V lost 2 bases, J lost 10 bases, and 11 bases stayed unmatched. This CDR3 reads CASSLRMVGTGDSPLHF. For the CDR3, the DNA is TGTGCCAGCAGCTTACGTATGGTCGGGACAGGGGACTCACCCCTCCACTTT.

This clonotype has a count of ten or more. The genes are TRBV7-8 and TRBJ1-1, with a tentative D call TRBD1 (6 bases). The CDR3 consists of 15 residues. Germline assignment: CDR1 SGHVS and CDR2 FQNEAQ. The V end was cut by 7 bases, the J end by 0 bases, with 15 bases between. CDR3 residues: CASKPTGTMNTEAFF. CDR3 nucleotides: TGTGCCAGCAAACCGACCGGGACAATGAACACTGAAGCTTTCTTT. The full variable domain, completed using reference TRBV7-8 and TRBJ1-1, is GAGVSQSPRYKVAKRGQDVALRCDPISGHVSLFWYQQALGQGPEFLTYFQNEAQLDKSGLPSDRFFAERPEGSVSTLKIQRTQQEDSAVYLCASKPTGTMNTEAFFGQGTRLTVV.

This clonotype was counted only a few times. V and J are TRBV10-3 and TRBJ1-1, with TRBD1 identical over 10 bases. Trimming at V came to 4 bases and at J to 5 bases, leaving 1 base not matched to a gene. CDR1 is ENHRY and CDR2 is SYGVKD in the germline V gene. The CDR3 loop spans 13 amino acids. The CDR3 DNA sequence: TGTGCCATCAGTGGGGGACAGGGGACTGAAGCTTTCTTT. Translation gives CAISGGQGTEAFF.

V gene TRBV6-2 or TRBV6-3 combines with J gene TRBJ1-1; D not resolved. Germline V gene sequence: CDR1 MNHEY, CDR2 SVGEGT. The CDR3 totals 12 residues. V shed 2 bases and J shed 10 bases, with 11 bases lying between them. The CDR3 loop is CASSYSFERAFF. DNA of the CDR3: TGTGCCAGCAGTTACAGCTTCGAAAGAGCTTTCTTT.

V is TRBV6-2 or TRBV6-3 and J is TRBJ2-1, with TRBD2 matching over 7 bases. The CDR3 covers 15 residues. The J segment lost 7 bases and the V segment lost 6 bases, leaving 12 bases of the junction unmatched. Germline lookup yields CDR1 MNHEY and CDR2 SVGEGT. The DNA of the CDR3 is TGTGCCAGCAGAACGACTAGCTGGGTCGGTAATGAGCAGTTCTTC. This gives the protein CASRTTSWVGNEQFF.

The chain combines TRBV6-2 or TRBV6-3 with TRBJ2-5; D is ambiguous. CDR3 size: 12 residues. The V end lost 2 bases, the J end lost 5 bases, and 6 bases lay between the germline ends. Germline V gene data show CDR1 as MNHEY and CDR2 as SVGEGT. The CDR3 loop is CASSYVRETQYF. The CDR3, as DNA: TGTGCCAGCAGTTACGTCCGGGAGACCCAGTACTTC.

The chain couples TRBV7-6 to TRBJ1-4; 7 positions match TRBD1. V was clipped by 0 bases and J by 4 bases; unmatched bases: 14. CDR1 SGHVS and CDR2 FNYEAQ come from the germline V gene. CDR3 length: 19 residues. The CDR3 DNA sequence: TGTGCCAGCAGCTTAGCGGCAGTGCTTTTAGGGACAGATAATGAAAAACTGTTTTTT. Translation gives CASSLAAVLLGTDNEKLFF.

This rearrangement joins TRBV5-5 to TRBJ1-4; D remains ambiguous. V shed 0 bases and J shed 4 bases, with 7 bases lying between them. The germline CDR1 and CDR2 sequences are SGHKS and YYEKEE (reference sequence). CDR3 size: 14 residues. CDR3 nucleotide sequence: TGTGCCAGCAGCTTGGCACAGATTAATGAAAAACTGTTTTTT. Translation: CASSLAQINEKLFF. Filled out from reference TRBV5-5 and TRBJ1-4, the complete variable domain reads DAGVTQSPTHLIKTRGQQVTLRCSPISGHKSVSWYQQVLGQGPQFIFQYYEKEERGRGNFPDRFSARQFPNYSSELNVNALLLGDSALYLCASSLAQINEKLFFGSGTQLSVL.